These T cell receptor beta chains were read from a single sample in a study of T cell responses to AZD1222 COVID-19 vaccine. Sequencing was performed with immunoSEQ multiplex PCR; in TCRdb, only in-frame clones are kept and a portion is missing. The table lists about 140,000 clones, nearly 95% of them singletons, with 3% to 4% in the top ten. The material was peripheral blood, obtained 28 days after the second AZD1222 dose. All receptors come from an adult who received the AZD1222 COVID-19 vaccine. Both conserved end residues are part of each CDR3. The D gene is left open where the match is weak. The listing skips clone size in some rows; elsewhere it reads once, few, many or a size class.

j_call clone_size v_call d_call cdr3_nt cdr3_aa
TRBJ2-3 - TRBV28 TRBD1 TGTGCCAGCAGTTACCCCCGGGACAGATCAACAGATACGCAGTATTTT CASSYPRDRSTDTQYF
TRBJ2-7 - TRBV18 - TGTGCCAGCTCAATACAGGGTTCCTACGAGCAGTACTTC CASSIQGSYEQYF
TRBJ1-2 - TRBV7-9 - TGTGCCAGCAGCTTAGCTGGTTATGGCTACACCTTC CASSLAGYGYTF
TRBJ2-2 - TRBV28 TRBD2 TGTGCCAGCAGTTTAGCTGGGGCGGGAGCTGTCGGGGAGCTGTTTTTT CASSLAGAGAVGELFF
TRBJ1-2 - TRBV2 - TGTGCCAGCGGAAGGTCGGGGGATAGTGGCTACACCTTC CASGRSGDSGYTF
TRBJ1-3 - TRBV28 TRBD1 TGTGCCAGCAGTTTAGAGGGGGCGCCTGGAAACACCATATATTTT CASSLEGAPGNTIYF
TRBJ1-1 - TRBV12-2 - TGTGCAAGTCGCCCGGACAGGGTGGACACTGAAGCTTTCTTT CASRPDRVDTEAFF
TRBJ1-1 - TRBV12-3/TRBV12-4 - TGTGCCAGCAGTTTAGTGGCAGGTGAAGCTTTCTTT CASSLVAGEAFF
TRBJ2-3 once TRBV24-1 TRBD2 TGTGCCACCAGTGACCGAGGGACTAGCGGAAGCACAGATACGCAGTATTTT CATSDRGTSGSTDTQYF
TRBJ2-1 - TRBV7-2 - TGTGCCAGCAGCCCTCGGGACTTAAACAATGAGCAGTTCTTC CASSPRDLNNEQFF
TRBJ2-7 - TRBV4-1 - TGCGCCAGCAGCCAAGATCCCTGGACAGACGAGCAGTACTTC CASSQDPWTDEQYF
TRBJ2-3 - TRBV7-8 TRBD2 TGTGCCAGCAGCTTCTGGACTAGCGGGGACACAGATACGCAGTATTTT CASSFWTSGDTDTQYF
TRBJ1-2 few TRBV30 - TGTGCCTGGGGGGGAAGGGTTTTCAACTATGGCTACACCTTC CAWGGRVFNYGYTF
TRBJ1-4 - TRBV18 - TGTGCCAGCTCACCACAGGCACTTGAAAAACTGTTTTTT CASSPQALEKLFF
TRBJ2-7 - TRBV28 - TGTGCCAGCCGGGACTGGGAATTCTACGAGCAGTACTTC CASRDWEFYEQYF
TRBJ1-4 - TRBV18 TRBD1 TGTGCCAGCTCACCGGGGACAGATGAAAAACTGTTTTTT CASSPGTDEKLFF
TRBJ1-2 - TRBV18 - TGTGCCAGCTCACTCTCCAGGGACTATGGCTACACCTTC CASSLSRDYGYTF
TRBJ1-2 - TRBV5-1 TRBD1 TGCGCCAGCAGCTTGGAGGGAGGACAGGGGGAAGCTAACTATGGCTACACCTTC CASSLEGGQGEANYGYTF
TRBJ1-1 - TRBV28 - TGTGCCAGCAGTTTTCGACAGGTTGGGAAGACTGAAGCTTTCTTT CASSFRQVGKTEAFF
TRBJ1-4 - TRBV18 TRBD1 TGTGCCAGCTCACCGGGACAGGGGGCGTCTCGCGAAAAACTGTTTTTT CASSPGQGASREKLFF
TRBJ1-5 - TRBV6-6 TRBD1 TGTGCCAGCACAGAGACAGGGGCCCGAAACCAGCCCCAGCATTTT CASTETGARNQPQHF
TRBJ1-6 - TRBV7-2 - TGTGCCAGCAGCTTCCGGCCCGGGGCTGAAAATTCACCCCTCCACTTT CASSFRPGAENSPLHF
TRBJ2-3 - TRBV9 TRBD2 TGTGCCAGCAGCGTAGGGACTAGCGGCACAGATACGCAGTATTTT CASSVGTSGTDTQYF
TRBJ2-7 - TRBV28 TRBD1 TGTGCCAGCAGTTTCCGGGACAGGGGCTACGAGCAGTACTTC CASSFRDRGYEQYF
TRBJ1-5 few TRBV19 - TGTGCCAGTAGTATCCTATCGGGATATAGCAATCAGCCCCAGCATTTT CASSILSGYSNQPQHF
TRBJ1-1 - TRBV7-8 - TGTGCCAGCAGCTTAGCGGGGGGATACACTGAAGCTTTCTTT CASSLAGGYTEAFF
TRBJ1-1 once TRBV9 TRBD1 TGTGCCAGCAGCGTAGGCGACAGGGTAGTTAACACTGAAGCTTTCTTT CASSVGDRVVNTEAFF
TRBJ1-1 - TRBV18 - TGTGCCAGCTCACTAGGCCTGGTTACGAAGGATGAAGCTTTCTTT CASSLGLVTKDEAFF
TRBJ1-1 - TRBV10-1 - TGCGCCAGCAGTGGCGACAGGAACACTGAAGCTTTCTTT CASSGDRNTEAFF
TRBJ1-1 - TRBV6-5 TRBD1 TGTGCCAGCAGGGACAGGGTAGAGACTGAAGCTTTCTTT CASRDRVETEAFF
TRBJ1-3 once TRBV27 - TGTGCCAGCAGTTTATCAGGGACGACTGGAAACACCATATATTTT CASSLSGTTGNTIYF
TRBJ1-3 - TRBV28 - TGTGCCAGCAGGACAGTCAAAGGCTCTGGAAACACCATATATTTT CASRTVKGSGNTIYF
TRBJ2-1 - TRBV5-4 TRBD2 TGTGCCAGCAGCATACCACTAGCGGGAGATGAGCAGTTCTTC CASSIPLAGDEQFF
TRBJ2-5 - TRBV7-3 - TGTGCCAGCACGAAGGAGGAAGAGACCCAGTACTTC CASTKEEETQYF
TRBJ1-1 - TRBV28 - TGTGCCAGCAGTTCCGCCTTTAGGAAAGCTTTCTTT CASSSAFRKAFF
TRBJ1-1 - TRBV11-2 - TGTGCCAGCAGCTTAGATACCGGGACGGGTGCTTTCTTT CASSLDTGTGAFF
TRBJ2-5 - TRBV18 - TGTGCCAGCTCACTAACAGGGAGAGAAGGCCAAGAGACCCAGTACTTC CASSLTGREGQETQYF
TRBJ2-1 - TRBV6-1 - TGTGCCAGCAGTGAAGTGGGGCGGGGACACAATGAGCAGTTCTTC CASSEVGRGHNEQFF
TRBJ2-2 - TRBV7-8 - TGTGCCAGCAGCTTTACTGCCGGGACAACGAACACCGGGGAGCTGTTTTTT CASSFTAGTTNTGELFF
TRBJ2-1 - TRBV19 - TGTGCCAGTAGTATATGGCTCCGGGACTCCCACGGGGAGCAGTTCTTC CASSIWLRDSHGEQFF